This section outlines one T cell receptor (beta chain) sequence together with its context. Antigen: not known. The CDR3 totals 15 residues. V was clipped by 1 base and J by 4 bases; unmatched bases: 4. Per germline, CDR1 MNHEY and CDR2 SMNVEV (reference sequence). These data come from a study of CD8 T cells in ankylosing spondylitis. Study-level points and caveats: Within matched ankylosing spondylitis synovial fluid, disease-linked clones were reportedly significantly enriched.

MiXCR was run by TCRdb on the 5' RACE reads, yielding one entry per CDR3 protein. The table has 250,000 to 300,000 distinct CDR3 sequences, 15% to 20% seen once. The source of this sequence is a male donor with ankylosing spondylitis or in good health (not recorded which). The V call is TRBV27, the J call TRBJ2-1; 7 nucleotides line up with TRBD1. The sequenced sample consisted of blood, either unsorted or a sorted T cell fraction (not recorded which). CDR3 loop: CASSLFGQVYNEQFF. Here the CDR3 DNA reads TGTGCCAGCAGTTTATTCGGACAGGTTTACAATGAGCAGTTCTTC.